One and the same sample provided the 27 T cell receptor beta chains below, sequenced in a study of blood T cell repertoires in COVID-19. The method was immunoSEQ multiplex PCR; TCRdb's version includes in-frame clones alone and lacks a portion of them. The profile covers about 83,000 clones, with 86% appearing a single time and approximately 8.1% taken by the ten largest. Sequencing was carried out using peripheral blood. The receptor source for this set is a man in his fifties or sixties with active COVID-19.

The chain has TRBV5-1 and TRBJ2-7, with 10 bases identical to TRBD1. Germline lookup yields CDR1 SGHRS and CDR2 YFSETQ. The ends lost 3 bases at V and 2 bases at J; junction bases unmatched: 5. The CDR3 is 15 residues long. The CDR3 protein is CASSYGTGVAYEQYF. DNA of the CDR3: TGCGCCAGCAGCTACGGGACAGGGGTAGCCTACGAGCAGTACTTC.

The genes are TRBV4-2 and TRBJ2-5, with D possibly matching TRBD2 (7 bases). Germline CDR1 is LGHNA and CDR2 is YNFKEQ. The CDR3 has 16 residues. Trimming took off 4 bases at V and 2 bases at J, with 17 bases between the two ends. Here the CDR3 reads CASSREGSGTQETQYF. In DNA form, the CDR3 reads TGTGCCAGCAGCCGGGAGGGGAGCGGGACACAAGAGACCCAGTACTTC.

The CDR3: CATSDFASGTRDTQYF. CDR3 DNA sequence: TGTGCCACCAGTGATTTTGCTAGCGGGACCAGAGATACGCAGTATTTT. The rearrangement links TRBV24-1 to TRBJ2-3; 9 positions match TRBD2. V gave up 1 base and J gave up 5 bases; unmatched junction bases: 6. The length of the CDR3 is 16 residues. Germline CDR1 reads KGHDR; CDR2 reads SFDVKD.

This chain's CDR3 is CAIKGRLSPYEQYF. The CDR3 nucleotides are TGTGCCATCAAGGGGAGGCTTTCTCCCTACGAGCAGTACTTC. The rearrangement joins TRBV10-3 to TRBJ2-7; TRBD2 might be the D (6 bases). Germline V lookup: CDR1 ENHRY, CDR2 SYGVKD. Trimming left V 7 bases short and J 2 bases short, with 15 bases between. This CDR3 is 14 amino acids long.

This clone appeared a few times. The chain joins TRBV28 to TRBJ2-7, with D possibly matching TRBD2 (5 bases). Germline CDR1 and CDR2: MDHEN and SYDVKM. The ends were cut back, 2 bases at V and 0 bases at J, with 8 bases in the middle. This CDR3 has 14 amino acids. CDR3 region: CASSLSGGSYEQYF. CDR3 coding DNA: TGTGCCAGCAGTTTAAGCGGAGGCTCCTACGAGCAGTACTTC.

The V gene is TRBV7-2, the J gene TRBJ2-7; D call uncertain. The germline gives CDR1 SGHTA, CDR2 FQGNSA. V lost 1 base and J 3 bases, leaving 10 bases between the germline ends. The CDR3 is 14 amino acids. The CDR3: CASSLVGAVYEQYF. CDR3 coding DNA: TGTGCCAGCAGCTTAGTAGGAGCCGTCTACGAGCAGTACTTC.

The rearrangement joins TRBV6-2 or TRBV6-3 to TRBJ2-5; 7 bases map to TRBD2. The ends lost 2 bases at V and 5 bases at J; junction bases unmatched: 8. Germline CDR1 and CDR2: MNHEY and SVGEGT. This CDR3 spans 15 amino acids. The DNA for the CDR3 is TGTGCCAGCAGTTACGCGGGACTACCTACGGAGACCCAGTACTTC. This translates into CASSYAGLPTETQYF.

V gene TRBV19 combines with J gene TRBJ1-6; D ambiguous. The CDR3 covers 13 residues. V shed 7 bases and J shed 9 bases, with 13 bases lying between them. In germline, CDR1 is LNHDA, CDR2 SQIVND (reference sequence). The CDR3 DNA sequence: TGTGCCAGTATGGGCAGTAACCCTTCACCCCTCCACTTT. Translated, it gives CASMGSNPSPLHF.

This clone has only one observation. This sequence joins TRBV7-2 and TRBJ2-5; the match to TRBD2 covers 7 bases. Trimming cost V 6 bases and J 5 bases; bases outside gene matches: 9. This CDR3 is 14 amino acids long. The V gene's germline CDR1 is SGHTA and CDR2 FQGNSA. The CDR3 is CASRSAGGSETQYF. The CDR3 DNA follows: TGTGCCAGCAGGAGCGCCGGCGGGAGCGAGACCCAGTACTTC.

This rearrangement joins TRBV6-2 or TRBV6-3 to TRBJ1-6; 8 bases align to TRBD1. Trimming at V came to 5 bases and at J to 8 bases, leaving 5 bases not matched to a gene. Germline lookup yields CDR1 MNHEY and CDR2 SVGEGT. The CDR3 consists of 14 residues. The CDR3 DNA is TGTGCCAGCAGTCGAGGACAGGGTGATTCACCCCTCCACTTT. Its protein is CASSRGQGDSPLHF.

The rearrangement links TRBV5-6 to TRBJ1-2; 8 nucleotides agree with TRBD1. The CDR3 consists of 13 residues. With 4 bases clipped from V and 6 bases from J, the junction kept 5 bases outside the gene matches. Germline loops: CDR1 SGHDT, CDR2 YYEEEE. The CDR3 loop reads CASSLDRGHGYTF. The CDR3 DNA is TGTGCCAGCAGCCTCGACAGGGGCCATGGCTACACCTTC.

This clone was counted between two and nine times. The genes are TRBV7-8 and TRBJ2-7, with a possible D match to TRBD2 (6 bases). Trimming removed 3 bases at V and 3 bases at J, with 12 bases between. The CDR3 totals 14 residues. Germline values: CDR1 SGHVS, CDR2 FQNEAQ. The CDR3 nucleotides read TGTGCCAGCAGCTTGCGGGACCAAGGCTACGAGCAGTACTTC. The encoded protein is CASSLRDQGYEQYF.

CDR3 bases: TGTGCCTGGAGATCACCCGGACAGCACTCTGGAAACACCATATATTTT. Amino acids: CAWRSPGQHSGNTIYF. The gene calls are TRBV30 and TRBJ1-3; possible D gene TRBD1, 6 bases. The CDR3 totals 16 residues. Germline CDR1 is GTSNPN and CDR2 is SVGIG (reference sequence). Trimming cost V 3 bases and J 0 bases, with 15 bases left between them.

The chain recombines TRBV9 with TRBJ1-2; the match to TRBD1 covers 7 bases. The CDR3 has 15 residues. Germline loops: CDR1 SGDLS, CDR2 YYNGEE. Trimming cost V 4 bases and J 4 bases; bases outside gene matches: 10. CDR3 DNA: TGTGCCAGCAGCACAATAACAGGGGTCGGCTATGGCTACACCTTC. Translated, it gives CASSTITGVGYGYTF.

This clone was seen only once. Here the CDR3 reads CAGIREVTGELFF. The CDR3 nucleotides are TGTGCCGGAATTCGGGAGGTCACCGGGGAGCTGTTTTTT. The rearrangement uses TRBV30 and TRBJ2-2, with 7 bases fitting TRBD2. V lost 8 bases, J lost 4 bases, and 7 bases stayed unmatched. Germline CDR1 is GTSNPN and CDR2 is SVGIG (reference sequence). This CDR3 region has 13 residues.

To note about this clone: At the DNA level, this CDR3 is encoded by other sequences in the same sample as well. This chain links TRBV2 with TRBJ1-5; 8 nucleotides align to TRBD1. Germline values: CDR1 SNHLY, CDR2 FYNNEI. The CDR3 sequence is 14 residues long. The J segment lost 3 bases and the V segment lost 3 bases, leaving 1 base of the junction unmatched. CDR3 protein: CASSEDRDNQPQHF. The CDR3 DNA sequence: TGTGCCAGCAGTGAGGACAGGGACAATCAGCCCCAGCATTTT.

The V and J genes are TRBV7-3 and TRBJ2-1; tentatively, D is TRBD2 (5 bases). This CDR3 has 13 amino acids. Trimming removed 4 bases from V and 4 bases from J, with 8 bases in between. Looked up from germline, CDR1 is SGHTA and CDR2 is FQGTGA. CDR3 DNA sequence: TGTGCCAGCAGCTCCCAGCGGTACAATGAGCAGTTCTTC. Its protein is CASSSQRYNEQFF.

The rearrangement links TRBV9 to TRBJ1-6; the D is unclear. CDR1 is SGDLS and CDR2 is YYNGEE in the germline V gene. Deletions cut 2 bases from V and 7 bases from J, with 13 bases between. CDR3 length: 15 residues. The CDR3 DNA is TGTGCCAGCAGCGTGGAGGCCGAGGGAAATTCACCCCTCCACTTT. Encoded protein: CASSVEAEGNSPLHF.

This rearrangement joins TRBV9 to TRBJ1-1; tentative D call: TRBD1 (6 bases). Germline assignment: CDR1 SGDLS and CDR2 YYNGEE. The CDR3 sequence is 13 residues long. Trimming stripped 4 bases from V and 1 base from J, with 8 bases between. The CDR3 region has the DNA TGTGCCAGCAGCCTACAGGGGAACACTGAAGCTTTCTTT. This gives the protein CASSLQGNTEAFF. Full variable domain (rest looked up from reference TRBV9 and TRBJ1-1): DSGVTQTPKHLITATGQRVTLRCSPRSGDLSVYWYQQSLDQGLQFLIQYYNGEERAKGNILERFSAQQFPDLHSELNLSSLELGDSALYFCASSLQGNTEAFFGQGTRLTVV.

V and J are TRBV7-8 and TRBJ2-1, with 12 bases matching TRBD2. The CDR3 extends over 15 amino acids. With V trimmed by 1 base and J by 5 bases, 0 bases remained unmatched. Germline CDR1 reads SGHVS; CDR2 reads FQNEAQ. CDR3 sequence: CASSLGLAGDNEQFF. CDR3 DNA: TGTGCCAGCAGCTTAGGACTAGCGGGAGACAATGAGCAGTTCTTC.

The chain combines TRBV5-1 with TRBJ2-3; 10 nucleotides match TRBD2. The CDR3 is made up of 15 amino acids. CDR1 and CDR2 (germline): SGHRS, YFSETQ. V lost 4 bases, J lost 4 bases, and 6 bases stayed unmatched. The CDR3 DNA reads as TGCGCCAGCAGCGAGAGCGGGGGGGCCCCAGATACGCAGTATTTT. Residues: CASSESGGAPDTQYF.

The V gene is TRBV2, the J gene TRBJ1-4; TRBD1 matches 11 bases. This CDR3 is built from 14 residues. Germline V lookup: CDR1 SNHLY, CDR2 FYNNEI. V dropped 6 bases and J dropped 7; count of bases not matched to a gene: 4. CDR3 coding DNA: TGTGCCAGCAGAGCTGGGACAGGGGGTGAAAAACTGTTTTTT. This codes for CASRAGTGGEKLFF.

This chain joins TRBV9 and TRBJ1-2, with 8 bases that match TRBD1. The trim removed 0 bases at V and 5 bases at J, leaving 3 bases unmatched. The germline gives CDR1 SGDLS, CDR2 YYNGEE. The CDR3 is 14 residues long. In DNA form, the CDR3 reads TGTGCCAGCAGCGTAGTAGACAGGGGATATGGCTACACCTTC. It translates to CASSVVDRGYGYTF.

The rearrangement joins TRBV18 to TRBJ2-1; 8 bases map to TRBD1. The V gene end was trimmed by 5 bases and the J gene end by 9 bases; junction bases not matched to a gene: 9. Germline CDR1 is KGHSH and CDR2 is LQKENI. The CDR3 loop spans 14 amino acids. The CDR3 sequence is CASSANGQGGEQFF. CDR3 sequence (DNA): TGTGCCAGCTCAGCAAACGGACAGGGCGGTGAGCAGTTCTTC.

The chain carries TRBV4-2 and TRBJ1-4, with 7 bases matching TRBD1. The CDR3 extends over 16 amino acids. With V trimmed by 4 bases and J by 6 bases, 11 bases remained unmatched. From germline, CDR1 is LGHNA and CDR2 YNFKEQ. The CDR3 DNA reads as TGTGCCAGCAGCCGAATATCCGGGACAGCGGATGAAAAACTGTTTTTT. Amino acids: CASSRISGTADEKLFF.

CDR3 loop: CASSQFPTEPQHF. Written as DNA, the CDR3 is TGCGCCAGCAGTCAGTTCCCCACGGAGCCCCAGCATTTT. The chain employs TRBV23-1 and TRBJ1-5; the D is unclear. TRBV23-1 is filed as an ORF, its function uncertain. V shed 3 bases and J shed 8 bases, with 11 bases lying between them. The CDR3 sequence is 13 residues long.

The chain employs TRBV28 and TRBJ2-3, with D perhaps TRBD1 (6 bases). Germline V gene lookup returns CDR1 MDHEN and CDR2 SYDVKM. The V and J ends lost 4 bases and 2 bases respectively, with 16 bases between them. The length of the CDR3 is 16 residues. Here the CDR3 DNA reads TGTGCCAGCAGTTCCCCTTACAGGGAGTTCACAGATACGCAGTATTTT. Encoded protein: CASSSPYREFTDTQYF.